The entry below gives a single T cell receptor beta chain sequence along with its context. As yet, its antigen is unknown. The sample is drawn from a study of vaccination and CD4 T cells after COVID-19. On the study more broadly: The cells were exposed to overlapping spike peptides originating from SARS-CoV-2, HCoV-NL63, HCoV-OC43 and HCoV-229E for stimulation.

Findings and limits, study-wide: Sampling was limited to relatively few convalescent patients, with no early post-infection timepoints studied.

Trimming took off 6 bases at V and 0 bases at J, with 12 bases between the two ends. Germline V gives CDR1 MNHNS, CDR2 SASEGT. This CDR3 contains 15 residues. Treatment meaning: roughly 11-day PBMC culture with coronavirus spike peptide pools or control peptides (ViraFEST assay). Prior to the COVID-19 pandemic (2011-2018), the unexposed donor's CD4+ T cells were collected. Antigen-specific T cell expansion with peptide pools preceded TCR sequencing in the ViraFEST approach. Available cell numbers determined whether unexposed-donor CD4+ T cells were probed with SARS-CoV-2 S/N and four cold-coronavirus spikes. Sequenced with the Oncomine TCR Beta short-read assay was DNA taken from cultured CD4+ T cells. Scientists extracted genomic DNA from CD4+ T cells grown in culture. TCRdb analysed the PCR reads with MiXCR anew, one entry per CDR3 protein. The sample consists of 12,000 or so distinct CDR3 sequences, roughly 35% of them appearing once.

The clonotype comes from a human donor in good health. The specimen was CD4+ T cells from blood, cultured in vitro. This chain uses TRBV6-1 with TRBJ2-1; TRBD2 is a possible D gene (7 bases). CDR3 loop: CASRERGASYNEQFF. CDR3 nucleotides: TGTGCCAGCAGGGAACGGGGGGCCTCCTACAATGAGCAGTTCTTC.